The next 9 T cell receptor beta chains were all read from a single sample in a study of T cell responses to AZD1222 COVID-19 vaccine. The data were produced by immunoSEQ multiplex PCR, yet TCRdb's version contains in-frame clones alone and is incomplete. In the table there are about 140,000 clones, roughly 88% of which are singletons. Source: peripheral blood, taken 28 days after the second AZD1222 dose. The source of these receptors is an adult who received the AZD1222 COVID-19 vaccine.

This chain uses TRBV7-3 with TRBJ2-2; D may be TRBD1 (6 bases). Germline V CDR1 and CDR2: SGHTA, FQGTGA. The CDR3 spans 14 residues. Trimming shortened V by 5 bases and J by 1 base, and 8 bases separated the two germline ends. CDR3 bases: TGTGCCAGCAGCCCGACAGGGAACACCGGGGAGCTGTTTTTT. It translates to CASSPTGNTGELFF.

V gene TRBV9 combines with J gene TRBJ1-3; D gene unclear. Germline CDR1 is SGDLS and CDR2 is YYNGEE. V was pared by 1 base and J by 4 bases, with 6 bases between. The CDR3 is made up of 13 amino acids. As DNA, the CDR3 is TGTGCCAGCAGCGTAATAGGGGGAAACACCATATATTTT. Its translation is CASSVIGGNTIYF.

In this sample, this clone turned up a few times. At one end the junction does not follow the germline gene, possibly because of a read error. The gene calls are TRBV2 and TRBJ1-1; TRBD1 is a possible D gene (5 bases). The CDR3 runs to 17 residues. Germline assignment: CDR1 SNHLY and CDR2 FYNNEI. The CDR3 coding sequence is TGTGCCAGCAGAGAAGGTCGGGGGGGGACGTTGAACACTGAAGCTTTCTTT. Amino acids: CASREGRGGTLNTEAFF.

The chain uses TRBV18 and TRBJ2-7, with 11 nucleotides matching TRBD2. CDR1 and CDR2 (germline): KGHSH, LQKENI. This CDR3 comprises 13 residues. The V segment lost 6 bases and the J segment 5 bases; nucleotides outside the gene matches: 3. CDR3 coding DNA: TGTGCCAGCTCCCCGGGACTAGCGGACGAGCAGTACTTC. This codes for CASSPGLADEQYF. Full variable domain (remainder filled in from reference TRBV18 and TRBJ2-7): NAGVMQNPRHLVRRRGQEARLRCSPMKGHSHVYWYRQLPEEGLKFMVYLQKENIIDESGMPKERFSAEFPKEGPSILRIQQVVRGDSAAYFCASSPGLADEQYFGPGTRLTVT.

J is TRBJ2-3 and V is TRBV29-1, with D uncertain. This CDR3 is built from 13 residues. Germline-derived CDR1 and CDR2 are SQVTM and ANQGSEA. V shed 7 bases and J shed 4 bases, with 15 bases lying between them. The CDR3 protein is CSALRPSADTQYF. The CDR3 coding sequence is TGCAGCGCCCTCAGGCCCTCCGCAGATACGCAGTATTTT.

The rearrangement joins TRBV3-1 (or the pseudogene TRBV3-2) to TRBJ2-5; D is perhaps TRBD1 (5 bases). V lost 4 bases and J lost 5, with 17 bases in between. Germline V CDR1 and CDR2: LGHDT, YNNKEL (reference sequence). The CDR3 sequence is 15 residues long. Here the CDR3 DNA reads TGTGCCAGCAGCCTAAACCCCAGGGTAGGGGAGACCCAGTACTTC. Translation: CASSLNPRVGETQYF.

The chain has TRBV6-5 and TRBJ1-5, with D hard to call. The V and J ends lost 0 bases and 7 bases respectively, with 7 bases between them. CDR3 length equals 13 residues. Germline V gene sequence: CDR1 MNHEY, CDR2 SVGAGI. Written as DNA, the CDR3 is TGTGCCAGCAGTTACTCTACGGGCCAGCCCCAGCATTTT. Protein product: CASSYSTGQPQHF.

The rearrangement joins TRBV7-2 to TRBJ1-2; D is possibly TRBD1 (5 bases). The ends were cut back, 4 bases at V and 4 bases at J, with 13 bases in the middle. The CDR3 is 14 amino acids. The germline V gene encodes CDR1 SGHTA and CDR2 FQGNSA. The CDR3 nucleotides read TGTGCCAGCAGCTCGATGCCAGGGAGCTATGGCTACACCTTC. This sequence encodes CASSSMPGSYGYTF. The full variable domain, completed using reference TRBV7-2 and TRBJ1-2, is GAGVSQSPSNKVTEKGKDVELRCDPISGHTALYWYRQSLGQGLEFLIYFQGNSAPDKSGLPSDRFSAERTGGSVSTLTIQRTQQEDSAVYLCASSSMPGSYGYTFGSGTRLTVV.

The gene calls are TRBV28 and TRBJ1-4; possibly TRBD1 for D (6 bases). The CDR3 has 13 residues. Deletions cut 5 bases from V and 8 bases from J, with 12 bases between. Germline V lookup: CDR1 MDHEN, CDR2 SYDVKM. The DNA for the CDR3 is TGTGCCAGCAGTACACAGGGCGAGGAAAAACTGTTTTTT. It codes for CASSTQGEEKLFF. Full variable domain (remainder filled in from reference TRBV28 and TRBJ1-4): DVKVTQSSRYLVKRTGEKVFLECVQDMDHENMFWYRQDPGLGLRLIYFSYDVKMKEKGDIPEGYSVSREKKERFSLILESASTNQTSMYLCASSTQGEEKLFFGSGTQLSVL.